The clone carrying this T cell receptor (beta chain) appeared a few times. Repertoires were generated with immunoSEQ multiplex PCR, while TCRdb's copy carries only in-frame clones and drops some. The table includes approximately 190,000 clones, approximately 70% detected once. The data stem from a study of cytotoxic CD8 clonotypes in ibrutinib-treated CLL. The V gene's germline CDR1 is SGHVS and CDR2 FQNEAQ. The CDR3 contains 19 residues. Unmatched junction bases numbered 11, after V lost 1 base and J lost 0 bases. The sequences come from PBMCs, collected after 12 months of ibrutinib treatment. The receptor was isolated from a human donor with chronic lymphocytic leukemia. V gene TRBV7-8 combines with J gene TRBJ1-4, with 7 bases aligning to TRBD1. The CDR3 protein is CASSLEGQVPSATNEKLFF. The DNA of the CDR3 is TGTGCCAGCAGCTTAGAAGGACAGGTACCCTCTGCAACTAATGAAAAACTGTTTTTT.